The clone carrying this T cell receptor beta chain was observed at least ten times. Its specificity is unknown. Using quantitative 5'-RACE with molecular barcodes, the authors made TCR beta libraries. Using its own MiXCR run on the 5' RACE reads, TCRdb lists one record per CDR3 protein. The sample lists about 130,000 distinct CDR3 sequences, approximately 7.3% occurring once. These data originate in a study of CD8 T cells in ankylosing spondylitis. Findings of the study overall: Some motif variants had been reported before (in reactive arthritis synovial fluid and blood). Seemingly distinctive of ankylosing spondylitis blood was a TCR beta motif formed by eight highly homologous variants.

V was pared by 2 bases and J by 1 base, with 7 bases of the junction left unmatched. There are 17 residues in the CDR3. From germline, CDR1 is SEHNR and CDR2 FQNEAQ (reference sequence). The chain has TRBV7-9 and TRBJ2-5; TRBD2 agrees at 10 bases. The specimen was blood, either unsorted or a sorted T cell fraction (not recorded which). The sequence came from a female donor with ankylosing spondylitis or in good health (not recorded which). The CDR3 protein is CASSLLGSGGVQETQYF. The CDR3 region has the DNA TGTGCCAGCAGCTTATTAGGCAGCGGGGGGGTCCAAGAGACCCAGTACTTC.